This TCR beta chain was observed in a study of T-cell memory formation after mild COVID-19. Across the whole study: TCR clusters mostly belonged to single donors.

TCRdb reprocessed the 5' RACE reads with MiXCR, giving one entry per CDR3 protein. Among 350,000 to 450,000 distinct CDR3 sequences listed, under 30% were seen once. The CDR3 sequence is 12 residues long. With V trimmed by 2 bases and J by 10 bases, 2 bases remained unmatched. Looked up from germline, CDR1 is SGHRS and CDR2 is YFSETQ. Specimen: PBMCs or a T cell subset sorted from them (not recorded which). The receptor comes from an adult woman who had mild COVID-19 (a few samples of this study predate the infection). Cell type and time point are not known. The chain employs TRBV5-1 and TRBJ2-1, with 8 bases identical to TRBD2. The DNA for the CDR3 is TGCGCCAGCAGCTTCGGGACTAGAGAGCAGTTCTTC. It specifies CASSFGTREQFF.